These T cell receptor beta chains were read from a single sample in a study of T cell changes during pregnancy in multiple sclerosis. Assay used: immunoSEQ multiplex PCR; TCRdb lists only in-frame clones, some missing. The data hold approximately 30,000 clones, with 85% to 90% observed a single time. The material sequenced was CD8+ T cells from peripheral blood mononuclear cells, taken after pregnancy. The origin of the receptors is a female donor with multiple sclerosis, enrolled in a pregnancy study. Both conserved end residues are part of each CDR3. A D gene is named only where the DNA matches it firmly. Size is omitted from some rows. Given values are once, few, many or a class for expanded clones.

j_call v_call clone_size cdr3_length d_call cdr3_nt cdr3_aa
TRBJ2-1 TRBV6-5 . 14 TRBD1 TGTGCCAGCAGTTGGACAGGGGAAAACAATGAGCAGTTCTTC CASSWTGENNEQFF
TRBJ2-5 TRBV7-6 . 16 TRBD1 TGTGCCAGCAGCTTAGTTTTGGGCAGGGGGCCAGAGACCCAGTACTTC CASSLVLGRGPETQYF
TRBJ1-5 TRBV27 . 14 . TGTGCCAGCAGTTTAGGAGGGGTGGCTCAGCCCCAGCATTTT CASSLGGVAQPQHF
TRBJ2-3 TRBV25-1 . 14 . TGTGCCAGCTCTCGACACGACAGCACAGATACGCAGTATTTT CASSRHDSTDTQYF
TRBJ2-2 TRBV6-4 . 13 . TGTGCCAGCAGTCCGGGGGACACCGGGGAGCTGTTTTTT CASSPGDTGELFF
TRBJ2-2 TRBV7-3 once 16 TRBD2 TGTGCCAGCAGCTTAGGGGCTAGCGGGGGCACCGGGGAGCTGTTTTTT CASSLGASGGTGELFF
TRBJ2-5 TRBV4-3 once 15 . TGCGCCAGCAGCCCGCGGTCGGGTAGCGGATGGACCCAGTACTTC CASSPRSGSGWTQYF
TRBJ2-3 TRBV12-5 . 16 TRBD1 TGTGCTAGTTCGACAGGGTCACAGACAGGCACAGATACGCAGTATTTT CASSTGSQTGTDTQYF
TRBJ2-4 TRBV4-3 . 15 . TGCGCCAGCAGCCAAGATTCCGGGGTAGGGAACATTCAGTACTTC CASSQDSGVGNIQYF
TRBJ2-2 TRBV9 . 17 TRBD1 TGTGCCAGCACTAAATACTGGACAGGGGGCATCTCCGGGGAGCTGTTTTTT CASTKYWTGGISGELFF
TRBJ1-1 TRBV19 . 13 TRBD1 TGTGCCACCAGACAGGGGGGAGTTACTGAAGCTTTCTTT CATRQGGVTEAFF
TRBJ2-7 TRBV27 few 14 . TGTGCCAGCAGTTTCGGGGTCGTTCCCTACGAGCAGTACTTC CASSFGVVPYEQYF
TRBJ2-7 TRBV5-1 . 17 . TGCGCCAGCAGCTCCCCTCGGACGGGGATAAGACCCTACGAGCAGTACTTC CASSSPRTGIRPYEQYF
TRBJ1-6 TRBV27 . 15 . TGTGCCAGCAGTTTAAGCGGCAGTGGGTATTCACCCCTCCACTTT CASSLSGSGYSPLHF
TRBJ2-7 TRBV2 . 15 . TGTGCCACCCTACCTACGGAGTCACTTTCCTACGAGCAGTACTTC CATLPTESLSYEQYF
TRBJ2-7 TRBV5-1 . 13 . TGCGCCAGCAGCTTGCCCCGAGACTACGAGCAGTACTTC CASSLPRDYEQYF
TRBJ2-7 TRBV2 few 12 TRBD1 TGTGCCACCCGGACAGGCGGCTACGAGCAGTACTTC CATRTGGYEQYF
TRBJ2-3 TRBV7-9 . 18 TRBD2 TGTGCCAGCAGCTTAGTGATTGGACTAGCGGGCCTCACAGATACGCAGTATTTT CASSLVIGLAGLTDTQYF
TRBJ2-1 TRBV29-1 . 13 TRBD2 TGCAGCGTTGATAGCGGGGGGACCAATGAGCAGTTCTTC CSVDSGGTNEQFF
TRBJ2-7 TRBV6-1 once 11 . TGTGCCAGCCGGTTCTCCTACGAGCAGTACTTC CASRFSYEQYF
TRBJ2-3 TRBV19 . 14 . TGTGCCAGTAGTATAGGGGCAGACACAGATACGCAGTATTTT CASSIGADTDTQYF
TRBJ2-3 TRBV25-1 . 18 TRBD1 TGTGCCAGCAGTGAATTTGATCGGACAGGGGGCGGCACAGATACGCAGTATTTT CASSEFDRTGGGTDTQYF
TRBJ2-3 TRBV7-2 . 16 TRBD2 TGTGCCAGCAGCTTAGGGGGAGCGGGGAGCACAGATACGCAGTATTTT CASSLGGAGSTDTQYF
TRBJ2-1 TRBV27 . 16 . TGTGCCAGCAGTTTATTAGCACAGGCGTCCTACAATGAGCAGTTCTTC CASSLLAQASYNEQFF
TRBJ1-6 TRBV6-5 few 15 . TGTGCCAGCAGACCCGGTAGCTCCTATAATTCACCCCTCCACTTT CASRPGSSYNSPLHF
TRBJ2-5 TRBV27 . 15 TRBD1 TGTGCCAGCAGTTTAATGCAGGGGGAAATCGGGACCCAGTACTTC CASSLMQGEIGTQYF
TRBJ2-3 TRBV7-9 once 18 TRBD2 TGTGCCAGCAGCGACACTAGCGGGGGGGCCGAGGGAACAGATACGCAGTATTTT CASSDTSGGAEGTDTQYF
TRBJ2-1 TRBV6-5 . 16 TRBD1 TGTGCCAGCAGTTCGGACAGGGACAGCTCCTACAATGAGCAGTTCTTC CASSSDRDSSYNEQFF
TRBJ1-4 TRBV4-1 . 14 TRBD1 TGCGCCAGCAGCCAAGTGGGACAGGGTGAAAAACTGTTTTTT CASSQVGQGEKLFF
TRBJ2-3 TRBV6-5 . 15 TRBD2 TGTGCCAGCAGATGGCTAGCGGGGGGCAGAGATACGCAGTATTTT CASRWLAGGRDTQYF
TRBJ2-7 TRBV19 . 15 TRBD2 TGTGCCAGTAGTATGACATCGGGGGGGCCCTACGAGCAGTACTTC CASSMTSGGPYEQYF
TRBJ1-1 TRBV7-9 . 12 TRBD1 TGTGCCAGCAGCTTTGAGGGGGCGGAAGCTTTCTTT CASSFEGAEAFF
TRBJ1-4 TRBV13 . 14 . TGTGCCAGCAGCCCGAGGGGGGGTGATGAAAAACTGTTTTTT CASSPRGGDEKLFF
TRBJ2-5 TRBV5-4 . 14 . TGTGCCAGCAGCTTGATTGGTGACAGAGAGACCCAGTACTTC CASSLIGDRETQYF
TRBJ2-7 TRBV23-1 . 13 . TGCGCCAGCAGTCAATCTCCGGTTTACGAGCAGTACTTC CASSQSPVYEQYF
TRBJ1-1 TRBV7-8 few 14 . TGTGCCAGCAGCTCGGAACAGGCGAACACTGAAGCTTTCTTT CASSSEQANTEAFF
TRBJ1-1 TRBV4-2 . 15 TRBD1 TGTGCCAGCAGCCAAGATCCGGGACAGGGGGCTGAAGCTTTCTTT CASSQDPGQGAEAFF
TRBJ2-7 TRBV11-2 . 16 . TGTGCCAGCAGCTTAGGGGGTCGGGGACCGGGGGACGAGCAGTACTTC CASSLGGRGPGDEQYF
TRBJ1-2 TRBV2 . 13 . TGTGCCAGCAGTGAGAGGCGGTCCTATGGCTACACCTTC CASSERRSYGYTF
TRBJ1-2 TRBV9 . 13 TRBD1 TGTGCCAGCAGCCCACGGACAGGGGATGGCTACACCTTC CASSPRTGDGYTF
TRBJ1-1 TRBV19 . 14 . TGTGCCAGTATCCGGAGGGGGGGGGACACTGAAGCTTTCTTT CASIRRGGDTEAFF
TRBJ1-2 TRBV7-9 few 17 TRBD1 TGTGCCAGCAGCTCCCCCGGGACAGCCATTACTAACTATGGCTACACCTTC CASSSPGTAITNYGYTF
TRBJ1-1 TRBV30 . 14 . TGTGCCTGGGCACAGGTCCCTCACCGGACTGAAGCTTTCTTT CAWAQVPHRTEAFF
TRBJ1-1 TRBV4-2 . 13 . TGTGCCAGCAGCCGGTACGGGGACACTGAAGCTTTCTTT CASSRYGDTEAFF
TRBJ2-3 TRBV4-2 . 16 . TGTGCCAGCAGCCAAGAGGCAAGTGCTAGCACAGATACGCAGTATTTT CASSQEASASTDTQYF
TRBJ2-7 TRBV4-3 once 15 TRBD1 TGCGCCAGCAGCCAAGATCGGACAGGGGGTCGCGAGCAGTACTTC CASSQDRTGGREQYF
TRBJ2-3 TRBV7-3 . 15 . TGTGCCAGCAGCTTCCTAGCAAGGGATACAGATACGCAGTATTTT CASSFLARDTDTQYF
TRBJ1-1 TRBV7-9 . 13 TRBD1 TGTGCCTGGGGACAGGATTCGAACACTGAAGCTTTCTTT CAWGQDSNTEAFF
TRBJ2-7 TRBV5-5 . 14 TRBD2 TGTGCCAGCAGCTTACGACTAGCGGGGTACGAGCAGTACTTC CASSLRLAGYEQYF
TRBJ2-6 TRBV5-6 . 17 TRBD1 TGTGCCAGCATCCGGACAGGGGGCAGCTCTGGGGCCAACGTCCTGACTTTC CASIRTGGSSGANVLTF
TRBJ1-6 TRBV27 once 15 . TGTGCCAGCAGTTTAGGTGGCCCAAATAATTCACCCCTCCACTTT CASSLGGPNNSPLHF
TRBJ1-6 TRBV18 . 15 TRBD1 TGTGCCAGCTCAAACCGGGACAGGGGAGATTCACCCCTCCACTTT CASSNRDRGDSPLHF
TRBJ2-5 TRBV27 . 14 . TGTGCCAGCAGTTTCGCGGGGTACGGGGAGACCCAGTACTTC CASSFAGYGETQYF
TRBJ2-3 TRBV19 . 17 TRBD2 TGTGCCAGTAGTATAGGCGGGGGGGCCGATAGCCCAGATACGCAGTATTTT CASSIGGGADSPDTQYF
TRBJ1-3 TRBV9 . 14 TRBD1 TGTGCCAGCAGTCCTCCAGGGGGCGGAAACACCATATATTTT CASSPPGGGNTIYF
TRBJ1-2 TRBV7-6 . 13 . TGTGCCAGCAGCGCCCGGGAAAGAGGCGGCTACACCTTC CASSARERGGYTF
TRBJ2-7 TRBV16 . 13 . TGTGCCAGCAGTCCCCCCGCAGGCTACGAGCAGTACTTC CASSPPAGYEQYF